This T cell receptor beta chain was documented in a study of T-cell memory formation after mild COVID-19. This clonotype was seen a handful of times. V lost 6 bases to trimming and J lost 7 bases, with 10 bases between them. Looked up from germline, CDR1 is MNHNY and CDR2 is SVGAGI (reference sequence). CDR3 length: 12 residues. 5'RACE with constant-segment primers built TCRalpha and TCRbeta cDNA libraries with UMIs. TCRdb reanalysed the 5' RACE reads using MiXCR and keeps one entry per CDR3 protein. The sample includes hundreds of thousands of distinct CDR3 sequences, around 17% seen only once; the top ten take 3% to 4.5%.

Sequencing was done on a sample of PBMCs or a T cell subset sorted from them (not recorded which). The sequence was collected from a man in his late teens or twenties who had mild COVID-19 (a few samples of this study predate the infection). Cell type and time point are not known. The rearrangement links TRBV6-6 to TRBJ2-4; weak D call: TRBD1 (6 bases). The CDR3 spells CASSPDRNIQYF. The CDR3 coding sequence is TGTGCCAGCAGCCCCGACAGGAACATTCAGTACTTC.